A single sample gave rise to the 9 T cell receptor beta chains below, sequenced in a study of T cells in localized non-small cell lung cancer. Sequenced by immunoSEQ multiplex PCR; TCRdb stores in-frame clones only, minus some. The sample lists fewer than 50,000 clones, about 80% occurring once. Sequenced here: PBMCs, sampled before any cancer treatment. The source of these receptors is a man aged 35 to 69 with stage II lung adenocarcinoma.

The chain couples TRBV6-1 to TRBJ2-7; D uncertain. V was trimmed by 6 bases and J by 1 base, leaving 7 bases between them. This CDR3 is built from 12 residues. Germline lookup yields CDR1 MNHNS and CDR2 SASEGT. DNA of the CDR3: TGTGCCAGCAGGATTACATCCTACGAGCAGTACTTC. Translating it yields CASRITSYEQYF.

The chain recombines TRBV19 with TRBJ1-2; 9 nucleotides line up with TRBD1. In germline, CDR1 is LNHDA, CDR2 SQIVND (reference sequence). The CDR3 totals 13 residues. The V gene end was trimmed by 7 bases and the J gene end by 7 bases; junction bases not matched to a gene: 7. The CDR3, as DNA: TGTGCCAGTATGTCTGGGGACAGGGCTGGCTACACCTTC. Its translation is CASMSGDRAGYTF.

As DNA, the CDR3 is TGTGCCAGCAGCTCCTCTAGTACCGGGGAGCTGTTTTTT. Translation gives CASSSSSTGELFF. The chain carries TRBV7-2 and TRBJ2-2; D gene unclear. V shed 4 bases and J shed 5 bases, with 8 bases lying between them. This CDR3 has 13 residues. Germline CDR1 SGHTA, CDR2 FQGNSA. Filled out from reference TRBV7-2 and TRBJ2-2, the complete variable domain reads GAGVSQSPSNKVTEKGKDVELRCDPISGHTALYWYRQSLGQGLEFLIYFQGNSAPDKSGLPSDRFSAERTGGSVSTLTIQRTQQEDSAVYLCASSSSSTGELFFGEGSRLTVL.

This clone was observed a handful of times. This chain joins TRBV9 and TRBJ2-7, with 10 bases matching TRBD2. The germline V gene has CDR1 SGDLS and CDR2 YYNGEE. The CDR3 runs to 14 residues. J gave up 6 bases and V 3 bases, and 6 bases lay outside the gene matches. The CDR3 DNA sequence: TGTGCCAGCAGCGCTTCTAGCGGGAGAAGCGAGCAGTACTTC. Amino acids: CASSASSGRSEQYF.

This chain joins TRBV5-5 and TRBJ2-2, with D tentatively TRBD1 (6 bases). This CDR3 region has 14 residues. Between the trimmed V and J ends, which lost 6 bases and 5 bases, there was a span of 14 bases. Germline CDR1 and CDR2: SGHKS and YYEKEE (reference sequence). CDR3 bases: TGTGCCAGCATATGGACAGCAGGGACCGGGGAGCTGTTTTTT. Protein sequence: CASIWTAGTGELFF.

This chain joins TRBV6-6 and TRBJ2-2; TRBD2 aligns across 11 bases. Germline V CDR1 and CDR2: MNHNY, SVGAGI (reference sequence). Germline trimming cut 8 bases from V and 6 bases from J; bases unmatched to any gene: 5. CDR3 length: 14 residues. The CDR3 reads CASHASGGSGELFF. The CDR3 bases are TGTGCCAGCCACGCTAGCGGGGGGTCCGGGGAGCTGTTTTTT.

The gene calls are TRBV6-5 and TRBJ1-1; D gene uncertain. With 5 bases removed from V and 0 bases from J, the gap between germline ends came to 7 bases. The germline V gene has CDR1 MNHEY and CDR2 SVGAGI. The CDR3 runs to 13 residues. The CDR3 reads CASSGTLNTEAFF. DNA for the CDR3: TGTGCCAGCAGTGGTACTTTGAACACTGAAGCTTTCTTT.

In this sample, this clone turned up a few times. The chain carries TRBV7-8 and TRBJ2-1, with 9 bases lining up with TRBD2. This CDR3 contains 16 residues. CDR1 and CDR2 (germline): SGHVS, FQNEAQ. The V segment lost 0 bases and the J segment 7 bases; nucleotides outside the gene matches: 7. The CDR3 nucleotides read TGTGCCAGCAGCTTAGCCTATCGCGGGAGGGAGAATGAGCAGTTCTTC. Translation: CASSLAYRGRENEQFF.

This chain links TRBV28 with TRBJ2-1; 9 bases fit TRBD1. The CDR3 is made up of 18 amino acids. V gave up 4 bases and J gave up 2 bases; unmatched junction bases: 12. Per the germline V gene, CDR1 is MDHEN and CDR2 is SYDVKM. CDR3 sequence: CASSSPDIQGATYNEQFF. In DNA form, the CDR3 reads TGTGCCAGCAGTTCCCCAGACATACAGGGGGCCACCTACAATGAGCAGTTCTTC.